This TCR beta chain was recovered during a study of post-analysis software for immune sequencing data. In this sample, this clonotype turned up a few times. Its antigen is not identified. Study conclusions and caveats: Among 5 or 6 TRBV segments more frequent in patients than controls were TRBV5-6, TRBV5-1 and TRBV20-1.

This CDR3 region has 14 residues. Germline V gene lookup returns CDR1 MGHRA and CDR2 YSYEKL. Unmatched junction bases numbered 11, after V lost 4 bases and J lost 11 bases. Unique molecular identifiers were carried by the TCR beta cDNA libraries. TCRdb re-called the PCR reads through MiXCR, storing one row per CDR3 protein. The sample consists of hundreds of thousands of distinct CDR3 sequences, under 55% of them appearing once. The sequenced material came from blood. This TCR was sampled from a girl aged 10 to 17 with multiple sclerosis. The V gene is TRBV4-1, the J gene TRBJ2-5, with 9 bases that match TRBD1. In DNA form, the CDR3 reads TGCGCCAGCAGCCCAGGGGACAGGGTAAATGAGCAGTACTTC. It encodes CASSPGDRVNEQYF.